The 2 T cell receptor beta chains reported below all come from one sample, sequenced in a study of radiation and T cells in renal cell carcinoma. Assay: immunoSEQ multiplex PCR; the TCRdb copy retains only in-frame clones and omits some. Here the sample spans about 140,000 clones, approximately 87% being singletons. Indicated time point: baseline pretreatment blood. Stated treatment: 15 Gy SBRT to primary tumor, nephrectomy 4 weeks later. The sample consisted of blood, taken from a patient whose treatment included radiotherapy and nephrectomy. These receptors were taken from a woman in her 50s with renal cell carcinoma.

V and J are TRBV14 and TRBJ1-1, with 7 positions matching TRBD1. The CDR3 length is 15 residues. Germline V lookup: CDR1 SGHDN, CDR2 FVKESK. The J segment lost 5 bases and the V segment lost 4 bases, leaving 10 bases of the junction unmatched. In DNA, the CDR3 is TGTGCCAGCAGCCCGTGGGACAGAAGGGGGACTGAAGCTTTCTTT. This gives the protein CASSPWDRRGTEAFF.

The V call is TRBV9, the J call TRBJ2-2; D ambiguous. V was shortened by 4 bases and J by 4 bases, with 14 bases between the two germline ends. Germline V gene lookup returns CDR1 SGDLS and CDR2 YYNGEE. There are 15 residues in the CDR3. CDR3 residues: CASSPYSSGTGELFF. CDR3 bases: TGTGCCAGCAGCCCCTATAGTTCCGGCACCGGGGAGCTGTTTTTT.